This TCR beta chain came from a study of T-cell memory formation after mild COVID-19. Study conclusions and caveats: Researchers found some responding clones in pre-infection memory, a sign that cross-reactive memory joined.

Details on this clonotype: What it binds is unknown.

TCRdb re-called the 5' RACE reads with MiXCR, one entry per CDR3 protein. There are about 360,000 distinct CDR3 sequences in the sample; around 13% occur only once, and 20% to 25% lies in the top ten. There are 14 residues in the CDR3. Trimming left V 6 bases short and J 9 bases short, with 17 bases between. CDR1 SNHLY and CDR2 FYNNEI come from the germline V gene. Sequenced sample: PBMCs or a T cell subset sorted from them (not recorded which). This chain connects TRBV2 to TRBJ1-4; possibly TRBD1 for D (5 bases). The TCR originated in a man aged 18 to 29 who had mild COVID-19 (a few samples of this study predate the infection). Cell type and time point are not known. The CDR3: CASRNRDPGKKLFF. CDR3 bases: TGTGCCAGCAGAAACCGGGACCCGGGGAAAAAACTGTTTTTT.